The 20 T cell receptor beta chains in this list originate from one sample, sequenced in a study of blood T cells in healthy people across ages. Together with a sample-barcoded 5' primer, a J-beta primer mix was included in a second PCR lasting about 7 to 12 cycles. TCRdb re-called the 5' RACE reads through MiXCR, storing one row per CDR3 protein. The sample carries hundreds of thousands of distinct CDR3 sequences, roughly 41% recorded once. The sequenced sample consisted of blood. The receptors come from a man older than 75 in good health.

Turning to this clonotype: One end of the junction does not line up with germline, which may come from a read error. This rearrangement joins TRBV5-1 to TRBJ2-5, with TRBD2 matching over 11 bases. The CDR3 contains 16 residues. Germline lookup yields CDR1 SGHRS and CDR2 YFSETQ. The CDR3 reads CASRSNLAGGQEPQYF. In nucleotides, the CDR3 is TGCGCCAGCAGATCAAATCTAGCGGGAGGTCAAGAGCCCCAGTACTTC. The variable domain in full, with the rest retrieved from reference TRBV5-1 and TRBJ2-5, is KAGVTQTPRYLIKTRGQQVTLSCSPISGHRSVSWYQQTPGQGLQFLFEYFSETQRNKGNFPGRFSGRQFSNSRSEMNVSTLELGDSALYLCASRSNLAGGQEPQYFGPGTRLLVL.

The chain couples TRBV5-4 to TRBJ2-4; 10 positions agree with TRBD2. Near its end, the DNA agrees better with TRBJ2-5, so the J call may be wrong. The CDR3 length is 16 residues. The germline gives CDR1 SGHNT, CDR2 YYREEE (reference sequence). The CDR3 loop is CASSLLGVAGGETQYF. The CDR3 DNA sequence: TGTGCCAGCAGCCTGCTGGGGGTAGCGGGGGGAGAGACCCAGTACTTC.

This clonotype was detected only a few times. The chain recombines TRBV7-2 with TRBJ2-1, with 11 positions matching TRBD2. The CDR3 totals 15 residues. Trimming at V came to 4 bases and at J to 8 bases, leaving 7 bases not matched to a gene. Germline values: CDR1 SGHTA, CDR2 FQGNSA. The CDR3 loop reads CASSSQGLAVHEQFF. Written as DNA, the CDR3 is TGTGCCAGCAGCTCCCAGGGACTAGCGGTCCATGAGCAGTTCTTC.

This clonotype has a handful of counts. The CDR3 coding sequence is TGTGCCTGGAGCCTAGGACTGCAAGAGACCCAGTACTTC. This gives the protein CAWSLGLQETQYF. The chain carries TRBV30 and TRBJ2-5; a possible D gene is TRBD2 (5 bases). V was pared by 3 bases and J by 2 bases, with 10 bases between. CDR1 is GTSNPN and CDR2 is SVGIG in the germline V gene (reference sequence). The CDR3 consists of 13 residues. The full variable domain, its missing parts supplied by reference TRBV30 and TRBJ2-5, is SQTIHQWPATLVQPVGSPLSLECTVEGTSNPNLYWYRQAAGRGLQLLFYSVGIGQISSEVPQNLSASRPQDRQFILSSKKLLLSDSGFYLCAWSLGLQETQYFGPGTRLLVL.

The chain joins TRBV20-1 to TRBJ2-1; the D gene is possibly TRBD2 (5 bases). This CDR3 comprises 14 residues. Germline V gives CDR1 DFQATT, CDR2 SNEGSKA (reference sequence). Trimming removed 1 base from V and 9 bases from J, with 16 bases in between. In nucleotides, the CDR3 is TGCAGTGCTAGAGGGATAGTGGGAGTCCCTGAGCAGTTCTTC. Translation gives CSARGIVGVPEQFF.

This clonotype was detected once. The CDR3 here is CASSLVFSGANTGELFF. CDR3 sequence (DNA): TGTGCCAGCAGTTTAGTTTTCTCGGGGGCGAACACCGGGGAGCTGTTTTTT. The rearrangement uses TRBV28 and TRBJ2-2; perhaps TRBD2 as D (6 bases). V was cut by 2 bases and J by 0 bases, with 13 bases left in between. This CDR3 is built from 17 residues. Germline V gene sequence: CDR1 MDHEN, CDR2 SYDVKM. The variable domain in full, completed from reference TRBV28 and TRBJ2-2, reads DVKVTQSSRYLVKRTGEKVFLECVQDMDHENMFWYRQDPGLGLRLIYFSYDVKMKEKGDIPEGYSVSREKKERFSLILESASTNQTSMYLCASSLVFSGANTGELFFGEGSRLTVL.

A note on this clonotype: With a much larger clone just one base away, this may be a read error. The rearrangement joins TRBV7-2 to TRBJ2-4; no definite D call. The J call may be incorrect, as the DNA end agrees better with TRBJ2-7. Germline V CDR1 and CDR2: SGHTA, FQGNSA. The CDR3 runs to 14 residues. The CDR3 loop reads CASSSSVGHYEQYF. Here the CDR3 DNA reads TGTGCCAGCAGCTCCTCTGTAGGTCACTACGAGCAGTACTTC.

This clonotype was found once. It may be a read error: a sequence one base away is much more abundant. V is TRBV29-1 and J is TRBJ2-1, with D possibly being TRBD1 (6 bases). This CDR3 is 11 amino acids long. In germline, CDR1 is SQVTM, CDR2 ANQGSEA. Trimming took 6 bases from V and 13 from J, leaving 16 bases between them. This CDR3 is CSVNREETQFF. The CDR3 DNA follows: TGCAGCGTAAACAGGGAAGAGACCCAGTTCTTC.

This chain links TRBV20-1 with TRBJ2-5; D unclear. Trimming shortened V by 3 bases and J by 5 bases, and 10 bases separated the two germline ends. The V gene's germline CDR1 is DFQATT and CDR2 SNEGSKA (reference sequence). The CDR3 spans 12 residues. The CDR3 here is CSARGFVETQYF. The CDR3 DNA reads as TGCAGTGCTAGGGGGTTCGTGGAGACCCAGTACTTC.

The gene calls are TRBV28 and TRBJ2-4; no clear D. The CDR3 extends over 14 amino acids. The germline V gene encodes CDR1 MDHEN and CDR2 SYDVKM. V was shortened by 3 bases and J by 2 bases, with 8 bases between the two germline ends. In DNA, the CDR3 is TGTGCCAGCAGTTTGGTGGCATCCAAAAACATTCAGTACTTC. It codes for CASSLVASKNIQYF.

The J gene is TRBJ1-5, the V gene TRBV4-2, with 9 positions matching TRBD1. This CDR3 is built from 16 residues. Per germline, CDR1 LGHNA and CDR2 YNFKEQ. Germline trimming cut 3 bases from V and 4 bases from J; bases unmatched to any gene: 7. The CDR3, as DNA: TGTGCCAGCAGCCAGTCACAGGGGGCGGGGAATCAGCCCCAGCATTTT. It translates to CASSQSQGAGNQPQHF.

The rearrangement links TRBV27 to TRBJ2-1; D not resolved. CDR1 is MNHEY and CDR2 is SMNVEV in the germline V gene (reference sequence). The CDR3 is 14 amino acids. The V end was cut by 2 bases, the J end by 4 bases, with 9 bases between. CDR3 bases: TGTGCCAGCAGTTTAGCCCCTAATTACAATGAGCAGTTCTTC. Encoded protein: CASSLAPNYNEQFF.

In this sample, this clonotype turned up a few times. The chain joins TRBV7-2 to TRBJ1-2; TRBD1 aligns across 8 bases. CDR1 SGHTA and CDR2 FQGNSA come from the germline V gene. The CDR3 is made up of 12 amino acids. Trimming cost V 11 bases and J 8 bases; bases outside gene matches: 10. DNA for the CDR3: TGTGCCGCCCAGACAGGGGTCGAGGGCTACACCTTC. Residues: CAAQTGVEGYTF.

The chain recombines TRBV20-1 with TRBJ2-1, with D possibly TRBD1 on 6 matching bases. The DNA end lines up better with TRBJ2-7; the J call may be wrong. CDR1 is DFQATT and CDR2 is SNEGSKA in the germline V gene (reference sequence). This CDR3 has 14 residues. Here the CDR3 DNA reads TGCAGTGCAAAAGTACAGGGCTCCTACAATGAGCAGTACTTC. Its translation: CSAKVQGSYNEQYF.

This clonotype showed up many times. This chain uses TRBV10-1 with TRBJ2-3; 11 bases fit TRBD1. The J segment lost 0 bases and the V segment lost 4 bases, leaving 6 bases of the junction unmatched. Germline CDR1 and CDR2: WNHNN and SYGVQD (reference sequence). This CDR3 region has 17 residues. This CDR3 is CASSALGTGGSTDTQYF. The CDR3 bases are TGCGCCAGCAGTGCCCTGGGGACAGGGGGGAGCACAGATACGCAGTATTTT.

The rearrangement joins TRBV7-2 to TRBJ2-3; a weak D match, TRBD1 (5 bases). Trimming removed 0 bases at V and 3 bases at J, with 10 bases between. In germline, CDR1 is SGHTA, CDR2 FQGNSA. This CDR3 spans 15 amino acids. The CDR3 coding sequence is TGTGCCAGCAGCTTAGCGCTACAGGAGACAGATACGCAGTATTTT. Amino acids: CASSLALQETDTQYF.

This chain uses TRBV7-3 with TRBJ2-5, with a tentative D call TRBD1 (6 bases). The CDR3 totals 15 residues. V lost 5 bases, J lost 4 bases, and 17 bases lay in between. CDR1 and CDR2 (germline): SGHTA, FQGTGA. DNA for the CDR3: TGTGCCAGCAGCCCTACCGGGACAACCCGAGAGACCCAGTACTTC. Translated: CASSPTGTTRETQYF.

This clonotype was counted a few times. J is TRBJ2-3 and V is TRBV7-9, with TRBD2 identical over 12 bases. CDR1 and CDR2 from the germline V gene are SEHNR and FQNEAQ (reference sequence). V lost 4 bases to trimming and J lost 4 bases; unmatched junction nucleotides: 6. This CDR3 contains 16 residues. CDR3 nucleotide sequence: TGTGCCAGCAGCTCACGACTAGCGGGAGTCTCAGATACGCAGTATTTT. This sequence encodes CASSSRLAGVSDTQYF.

There are a few counts of this clonotype. The chain carries TRBV12-3 or TRBV12-4 and TRBJ2-3; 7 bases match TRBD2. The CDR3 loop spans 17 amino acids. Trimming removed 2 bases from V and 0 bases from J; junction bases left unmatched: 8. The CDR3 protein is CASSLMEGGPSTDTQYF. CDR3 sequence (DNA): TGTGCCAGCAGTTTAATGGAGGGAGGGCCTAGCACAGATACGCAGTATTTT.

This clonotype turned up a few times. The rearrangement uses TRBV7-3 and TRBJ1-1; no clear D gene. Trimming removed 6 bases at V and 8 bases at J, with 16 bases between. The CDR3 length is 13 residues. CDR1 SGHTA and CDR2 FQGTGA come from the germline V gene. The CDR3, as DNA: TGTGCCAGCAGTCGGTCATCGGGGAAAGAAGCTTTCTTT. It yields the protein CASSRSSGKEAFF.